What follows are 7 T cell receptor beta chains derived from one specimen sequenced in a study of blood T cell repertoires in COVID-19. The method was immunoSEQ multiplex PCR; TCRdb's version includes in-frame clones alone and lacks a portion of them. The data hold just under 300,000 clones, with more than 85% observed a single time. The sample was peripheral blood. The receptors stem from a man aged 65 to 79 with acute or convalescent COVID-19.

This chain connects TRBV7-2 to TRBJ1-2; the D is unclear. CDR1 is SGHTA, CDR2 FQGNSA, per germline. The length of the CDR3 is 14 residues. V was shortened by 1 base and J by 0 bases, with 6 bases between the two germline ends. CDR3 DNA sequence: TGTGCCAGCAGCTTAGTGCAGTCTAACTATGGCTACACCTTC. It yields the protein CASSLVQSNYGYTF.

The gene calls are TRBV7-9 and TRBJ1-1; perhaps TRBD1 as D (6 bases). Germline V CDR1 and CDR2: SEHNR, FQNEAQ (reference sequence). The CDR3 contains 15 residues. Trimming left V 5 bases short and J 0 bases short, with 13 bases between. CDR3 amino acids: CASSTWTALNTEAFF. CDR3 bases: TGTGCCAGCAGCACTTGGACAGCTCTGAACACTGAAGCTTTCTTT. Full variable domain (outside the CDR3, taken from reference TRBV7-9 and TRBJ1-1): DTGVSQNPRHKITKRGQNVTFRCDPISEHNRLYWYRQTLGQGPEFLTYFQNEAQLEKSRLLSDRFSAERPKGSFSTLEIQRTEQGDSAMYLCASSTWTALNTEAFFGQGTRLTVV.

This rearrangement joins TRBV2 to TRBJ2-2, with 8 bases that match TRBD2. Germline V lookup: CDR1 SNHLY, CDR2 FYNNEI. V was clipped by 6 bases and J by 2 bases; unmatched bases: 5. The CDR3 is 15 amino acids. CDR3: CASRWGTSNTGELFF. In DNA form, the CDR3 reads TGTGCCAGCAGGTGGGGGACTAGTAACACCGGGGAGCTGTTTTTT.

This clone was counted a few times. This sequence joins TRBV7-9 and TRBJ2-2, with D tentatively TRBD2 (6 bases). Germline V gene lookup returns CDR1 SEHNR and CDR2 FQNEAQ (reference sequence). The CDR3 is 14 residues long. The V and J ends lost 1 base and 7 bases respectively, with 10 bases between them. This CDR3 reads CASSLGPEGGELFF. In DNA, the CDR3 is TGTGCCAGCAGCTTAGGACCGGAGGGCGGGGAGCTGTTTTTT.

V and J are TRBV2 and TRBJ2-1; D possibly corresponds to TRBD2 (7 bases). The germline CDR1 and CDR2 sequences are SNHLY and FYNNEI. This CDR3 is built from 14 residues. V dropped 2 bases and J dropped 6 bases, with 11 bases sitting between them. The CDR3, as DNA: TGTGCCAGCAGTGAAATTAGGGGGGGCAATGAGCAGTTCTTC. Translated: CASSEIRGGNEQFF.

This chain links TRBV3-1 (or the pseudogene TRBV3-2) with TRBJ2-7, with 8 bases that match TRBD1. The CDR3 totals 14 residues. Germline loops: CDR1 LGHDT, CDR2 YNNKEL (reference sequence). V was pared by 1 base and J by 5 bases, with 4 bases of the junction left unmatched. CDR3 in amino acids: CASSQGTGNHEQYF. CDR3 sequence (DNA): TGTGCCAGCAGCCAAGGGACAGGGAACCACGAGCAGTACTTC.

This chain joins TRBV5-3 and TRBJ2-7, with D possibly being TRBD2 (5 bases). Being an ORF, TRBV5-3 has a function that is uncertain. Trimming cost V 4 bases and J 6 bases, with 11 bases left between them. The CDR3 contains 12 residues. CDR3 sequence: CARSREGFEQYF. CDR3 in DNA: TGTGCCAGAAGCCGGGAAGGGTTCGAGCAGTACTTC.